What follows are 27 T cell receptor beta chains derived from one specimen sequenced in a study of control samples from healthy donors and cancer patients. The method was immunoSEQ multiplex PCR; TCRdb's version includes in-frame clones alone and lacks a portion of them. Found here are roughly 220,000 clones, roughly 94% of them singletons; the top ten hold more than 1.3%. Sequenced material: blood. The receptors were sampled from a man over 45 in good health.

The chain uses TRBV7-9 and TRBJ2-7; D is possibly TRBD2 (5 bases). Trimming shortened V by 1 base and J by 7 bases, and 8 bases separated the two germline ends. The CDR3 covers 12 residues. Germline V gene sequence: CDR1 SEHNR, CDR2 FQNEAQ (reference sequence). The CDR3 region has the DNA TGTGCCAGCAGCTTAGTCGGGGATGAGCAGTACTTC. It yields the protein CASSLVGDEQYF.

Notes on this clone: Other DNA sequences in this specimen translate into the identical CDR3. The chain couples TRBV6-5 to TRBJ1-1; 7 nucleotides agree with TRBD1. J gave up 3 bases and V 5 bases, and 3 bases lay outside the gene matches. CDR3 length equals 13 residues. Germline CDR1 and CDR2: MNHEY and SVGAGI. The CDR3 DNA reads TGTGCCAGCAGTAGACAGGGTGACACTGAAGCTTTCTTT. As protein: CASSRQGDTEAFF.

This rearrangement joins TRBV30 to TRBJ1-5; a possible D gene is TRBD1 (6 bases). V was pared by 7 bases and J by 7 bases, with 14 bases between. CDR3 length: 12 amino acids. The germline CDR1 and CDR2 sequences are GTSNPN and SVGIG (reference sequence). CDR3 nucleotides: TGTGCCTCCTCGGGGGGCCAACAGCCCCAGCATTTT. As protein: CASSGGQQPQHF.

This chain connects TRBV11-3 to TRBJ2-3; no firm D call. In germline, CDR1 is SGHNT, CDR2 YENEEA. CDR3 length: 13 amino acids. V lost 2 bases to trimming and J lost 5 bases, with 8 bases between them. The CDR3 sequence is CASSLNGGDTQYF. The CDR3 DNA reads as TGTGCCAGCAGCTTAAATGGTGGAGATACGCAGTATTTT.

The rearrangement joins TRBV7-8 to TRBJ2-1; 8 bases agree with TRBD2. The junction had 8 bases not matched to a gene; V was cut back by 5 bases and J by 5 bases. Germline CDR1 is SGHVS and CDR2 is FQNEAQ. The length of the CDR3 is 15 residues. CDR3: CASSPWGLGDNEQFF. In DNA form, the CDR3 reads TGTGCCAGCAGCCCTTGGGGACTAGGGGACAATGAGCAGTTCTTC.

The chain joins TRBV10-1 to TRBJ1-1; D remains unclear. Germline loops: CDR1 WNHNN, CDR2 SYGVQD (reference sequence). The CDR3 spans 15 residues. Trimming cost V 3 bases and J 0 bases, with 11 bases left between them. CDR3 protein: CASSDIKGMNTEAFF. CDR3 nucleotides: TGCGCCAGCAGTGATATAAAGGGAATGAACACTGAAGCTTTCTTT.

CDR3 amino acids: CASSLVHGYTF. The CDR3 nucleotides read TGTGCCAGCAGCTTGGTACATGGCTACACCTTC. The rearrangement joins TRBV7-9 to TRBJ1-2, with D uncertain. V dropped 3 bases and J dropped 6 bases, with 5 bases sitting between them. The CDR3 extends over 11 amino acids. Germline V gene lookup returns CDR1 SEHNR and CDR2 FQNEAQ (reference sequence).

The chain is built from TRBV5-5 and TRBJ2-1; TRBD1 matches 8 bases. CDR1 and CDR2 (germline): SGHKS, YYEKEE (reference sequence). The CDR3 is 16 residues long. The trim removed 2 bases at V and 6 bases at J, leaving 10 bases unmatched. The CDR3 loop reads CASSFKSDRAGNEQFF. The CDR3 DNA reads TGTGCCAGCAGCTTTAAATCGGACAGGGCTGGCAATGAGCAGTTCTTC.

The rearrangement uses TRBV5-1 and TRBJ1-4; D unclear. The CDR3 covers 17 residues. V was pared by 0 bases and J by 1 base, with 13 bases between. Germline CDR1 SGHRS, CDR2 YFSETQ. The CDR3 sequence: CASSLEGLVRTNEKLFF. CDR3 coding DNA: TGCGCCAGCAGCTTGGAAGGGTTGGTCCGAACTAATGAAAAACTGTTTTTT.

The chain employs TRBV6-5 and TRBJ1-5, with D possibly matching TRBD1 (5 bases). Deletions cut 6 bases from V and 1 base from J, with 13 bases between. The CDR3 is made up of 15 amino acids. CDR1 is MNHEY and CDR2 is SVGAGI in the germline V gene. The CDR3 DNA reads as TGTGCCAGCAGCGTCGGGACGGGGAGCAATCAGCCCCAGCATTTT. Protein product: CASSVGTGSNQPQHF.

The gene calls are TRBV3-1 (or the pseudogene TRBV3-2) and TRBJ1-6; 9 nucleotides agree with TRBD1. Trimming removed 2 bases from V and 4 bases from J; junction bases left unmatched: 3. This CDR3 contains 16 residues. In germline, CDR1 is LGHDT, CDR2 YNNKEL (reference sequence). The CDR3 DNA reads as TGTGCCAGCAGCCAACAAGGACAGGGGTATAATTCACCCCTCCACTTT. The encoded protein is CASSQQGQGYNSPLHF.

The genes are TRBV5-3 and TRBJ2-1, with D perhaps matching TRBD1 (6 bases). TRBV5-3 is given ORF status, its function remaining uncertain. The CDR3 sequence is 19 residues long. V was pared by 4 bases and J by 1 base, with 24 bases between. CDR3 sequence (DNA): TGTGCCAGAAGCGGAACCGGGACAAAAGTCGTTGGATCCTACAATGAGCAGTTCTTC. It specifies CARSGTGTKVVGSYNEQFF.

The chain uses TRBV4-3 and TRBJ2-7; D is uncertain. V gave up 1 base and J gave up 7 bases, with 14 bases separating them. The CDR3 is 14 amino acids. Germline CDR1 and CDR2: LGHNA and YSLEER. In DNA, the CDR3 is TGCGCCAGCAGCCAAGGCTTTGGAGTGTCTGAGCAGTACTTC. This sequence encodes CASSQGFGVSEQYF.

The gene calls are TRBV28 and TRBJ1-2; D is possibly TRBD1 (5 bases). The CDR3 is made up of 15 amino acids. Germline V gives CDR1 MDHEN, CDR2 SYDVKM. V gave up 4 bases and J gave up 7 bases, with 19 bases separating them. This CDR3 is CASSSTDRARGGYTF. The DNA for the CDR3 is TGTGCCAGCAGTTCGACCGACCGGGCTAGGGGTGGCTACACCTTC.

This clone has only one observation. The chain uses TRBV28 and TRBJ2-7; possible D gene TRBD1, 5 bases. The germline CDR1 and CDR2 sequences are MDHEN and SYDVKM. V shed 5 bases and J shed 3 bases, with 11 bases lying between them. The CDR3 contains 13 residues. CDR3 nucleotides: TGTGCCAGCAGTCCCCCCCAGGGCTACGAGCAGTACGTC. Translation gives CASSPPQGYEQYV.

In regard to this clone: A read error may produce the germline difference seen at one junction end. V is TRBV28 and J is TRBJ1-2; TRBD1 might be the D (6 bases). CDR3 size: 13 residues. The germline V gene has CDR1 MDHEN and CDR2 SYDVKM. The CDR3 protein is CAGRAAGAYGYTF. CDR3 sequence (DNA): TGTGCCGGCAGGGCGGCAGGGGCCTATGGCTACACCTTC.

The chain employs TRBV7-9 and TRBJ1-4; maybe TRBD1 (6 bases). Trimming pared 2 bases from V and 1 base from J, leaving 11 bases between. CDR3 length: 16 amino acids. Germline CDR1 SEHNR, CDR2 FQNEAQ (reference sequence). The CDR3: CASSLSRGGTNEKLFF. In DNA form, the CDR3 reads TGTGCCAGCAGCTTATCCAGGGGTGGAACTAATGAAAAACTGTTTTTT. The full variable domain, completed using reference TRBV7-9 and TRBJ1-4, is DTGVSQNPRHKITKRGQNVTFRCDPISEHNRLYWYRQTLGQGPEFLTYFQNEAQLEKSRLLSDRFSAERPKGSFSTLEIQRTEQGDSAMYLCASSLSRGGTNEKLFFGSGTQLSVL.

With regard to this clone: Other DNA sequences in this sample translate to the same CDR3. The CDR3 reads CASSPGTGNTGELFF. The CDR3 nucleotides read TGTGCCAGCTCGCCCGGGACAGGGAACACCGGGGAGCTGTTTTTT. The chain recombines TRBV18 with TRBJ2-2; 8 bases align to TRBD1. J lost 1 base, V lost 6 bases, and 4 bases had no gene match. CDR3 length: 15 residues. The germline gives CDR1 KGHSH, CDR2 LQKENI.

CDR3 loop: CASSRGGVRTDTQYF. CDR3 sequence (DNA): TGTGCCAGCAGCAGAGGGGGCGTCCGCACAGATACGCAGTATTTT. The V gene is TRBV25-1, the J gene TRBJ2-3; TRBD1 agrees at 7 bases. This CDR3 region has 15 residues. Germline loops: CDR1 MGHDK, CDR2 SYGVNS. Losses at the gene ends were 6 bases for V and 1 base for J; bases not matched to a gene: 7.

V and J are TRBV4-3 and TRBJ2-3; the D gene is possibly TRBD2 (6 bases). The CDR3 sequence is 15 residues long. Germline loops: CDR1 LGHNA, CDR2 YSLEER. V lost 4 bases, J lost 3 bases, and 14 bases lay in between. The CDR3, as DNA: TGCGCCAGCAGCCTACAGGTTGGAGGGACAGATACGCAGTATTTT. Translated: CASSLQVGGTDTQYF.

The rearrangement uses TRBV20-1 and TRBJ2-7, with 10 bases aligning to TRBD2. The CDR3 extends over 15 amino acids. V lost 3 bases to trimming and J lost 9 bases; unmatched junction nucleotides: 14. Per the germline V gene, CDR1 is DFQATT and CDR2 is SNEGSKA (reference sequence). The CDR3 sequence is CSASLAGTSALGQYF. CDR3 coding DNA: TGCAGTGCTAGTCTGGCCGGGACTAGCGCCCTGGGGCAGTACTTC.

V gene TRBV7-8 combines with J gene TRBJ2-6; 8 bases align to TRBD1. This CDR3 spans 15 amino acids. The V gene's germline CDR1 is SGHVS and CDR2 FQNEAQ. Trimming cost V 5 bases and J 2 bases; bases outside gene matches: 2. CDR3 nucleotide sequence: TGTGCCAGCAGCGTGACAGGGGCTGGGGCCAACGTCCTGACTTTC. It yields the protein CASSVTGAGANVLTF.

CDR3: CASSQGDRGTFGSGELFF. CDR3 sequence (DNA): TGTGCCAGCAGCCAAGGTGACAGGGGGACCTTCGGCTCCGGGGAGCTGTTTTTT. This chain connects TRBV4-2 to TRBJ2-2, with TRBD1 identical over 9 bases. This CDR3 has 18 residues. CDR1 and CDR2 (germline): LGHNA, YNFKEQ. The junction had 12 bases not matched to a gene; V was cut back by 1 base and J by 6 bases.

The chain combines TRBV7-2 with TRBJ1-5; TRBD1 matches 10 bases. Germline CDR1 reads SGHTA; CDR2 reads FQGNSA. Germline trimming cut 4 bases from V and 7 bases from J; bases unmatched to any gene: 4. There are 14 residues in the CDR3. This CDR3 reads CASSSDRGTQPQHF. The CDR3 DNA reads TGTGCCAGCAGCTCGGACAGGGGGACGCAGCCCCAGCATTTT.

A word on this clone: At one boundary the junction diverges from the germline segment, which might be a read error. The rearrangement joins TRBV27 to TRBJ2-3, with 7 bases that match TRBD2. The CDR3 contains 16 residues. Germline assignment: CDR1 MNHEY and CDR2 SMNVEV (reference sequence). CDR3 region: CASRLGGTLLTYTQYF. DNA of the CDR3: TGTGCCAGCAGACTGGGAGGGACTCTACTCACATATACGCAGTATTTT.

The gene calls are TRBV27 and TRBJ2-1; tentatively, D is TRBD2 (5 bases). Deletions cut 1 base from V and 0 bases from J, with 7 bases between. Germline lookup yields CDR1 MNHEY and CDR2 SMNVEV (reference sequence). The CDR3 is made up of 15 amino acids. The CDR3 nucleotides read TGTGCCAGCAGTTTATGGGGAGCCTCCTACAATGAGCAGTTCTTC. Its protein product is CASSLWGASYNEQFF.

This clone was detected only once. This rearrangement joins TRBV2 to TRBJ2-3; 10 positions agree with TRBD1. Germline V gives CDR1 SNHLY, CDR2 FYNNEI. The V segment lost 6 bases and the J segment 3 bases; nucleotides outside the gene matches: 9. CDR3 size: 16 residues. The CDR3 loop is CASRRIPGQGTDTQYF. The CDR3 DNA reads TGTGCCAGCAGAAGAATTCCGGGACAGGGGACAGATACGCAGTATTTT.